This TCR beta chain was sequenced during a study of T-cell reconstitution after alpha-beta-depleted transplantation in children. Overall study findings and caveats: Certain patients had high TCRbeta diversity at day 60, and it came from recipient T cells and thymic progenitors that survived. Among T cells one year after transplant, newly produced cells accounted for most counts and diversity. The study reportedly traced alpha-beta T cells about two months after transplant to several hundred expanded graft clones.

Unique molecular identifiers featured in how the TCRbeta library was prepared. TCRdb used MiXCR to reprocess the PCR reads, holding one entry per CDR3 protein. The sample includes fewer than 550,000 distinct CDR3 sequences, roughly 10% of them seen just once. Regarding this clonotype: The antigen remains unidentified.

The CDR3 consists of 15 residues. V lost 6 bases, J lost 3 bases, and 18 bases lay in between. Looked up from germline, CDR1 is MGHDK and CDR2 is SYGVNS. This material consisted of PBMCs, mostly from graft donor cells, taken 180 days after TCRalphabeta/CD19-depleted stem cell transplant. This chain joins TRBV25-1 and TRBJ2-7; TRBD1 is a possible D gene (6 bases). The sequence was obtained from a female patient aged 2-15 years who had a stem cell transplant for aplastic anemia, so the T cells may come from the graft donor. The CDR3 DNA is TGTGCCAGCAGAGGGGGAGACAGTAACTACTACGAGCAGTACTTC. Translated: CASRGGDSNYYEQYF.